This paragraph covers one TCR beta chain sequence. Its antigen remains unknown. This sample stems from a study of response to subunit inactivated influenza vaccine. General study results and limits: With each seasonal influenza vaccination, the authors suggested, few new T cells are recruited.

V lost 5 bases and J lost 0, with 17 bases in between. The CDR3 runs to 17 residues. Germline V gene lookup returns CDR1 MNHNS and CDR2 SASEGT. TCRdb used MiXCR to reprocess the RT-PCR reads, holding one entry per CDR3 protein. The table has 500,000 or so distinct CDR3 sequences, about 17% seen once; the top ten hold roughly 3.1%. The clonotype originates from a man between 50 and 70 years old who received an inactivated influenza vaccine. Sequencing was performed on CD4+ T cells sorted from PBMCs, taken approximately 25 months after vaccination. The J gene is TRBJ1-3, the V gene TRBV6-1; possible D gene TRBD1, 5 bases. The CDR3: CASSPQGLDHSGNTIYF. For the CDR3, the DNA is TGTGCCAGCAGTCCCCAGGGACTAGACCACTCTGGAAACACCATATATTTT.